This T cell receptor (beta chain) was observed in a study of blood T cell repertoires in COVID-19. Some clones are missing from TCRdb's copy, which holds only in-frame ones; the method was immunoSEQ multiplex PCR. The data contain 100,000 to 150,000 clones, about 85% of them singletons. The sequence was collected from a man older than 75 with active or convalescent COVID-19. Sequences were obtained from peripheral blood.

The CDR3 protein is CATGTGENTGELFF. The CDR3 region has the DNA TGCGCCACCGGGACGGGGGAGAACACCGGGGAGCTGTTTTTT. The V gene is TRBV5-1, the J gene TRBJ2-2; TRBD2 is a possible D gene (6 bases). The germline V gene encodes CDR1 SGHRS and CDR2 YFSETQ. This CDR3 has 14 amino acids. Trimming left V 9 bases short and J 1 base short, with 13 bases between.